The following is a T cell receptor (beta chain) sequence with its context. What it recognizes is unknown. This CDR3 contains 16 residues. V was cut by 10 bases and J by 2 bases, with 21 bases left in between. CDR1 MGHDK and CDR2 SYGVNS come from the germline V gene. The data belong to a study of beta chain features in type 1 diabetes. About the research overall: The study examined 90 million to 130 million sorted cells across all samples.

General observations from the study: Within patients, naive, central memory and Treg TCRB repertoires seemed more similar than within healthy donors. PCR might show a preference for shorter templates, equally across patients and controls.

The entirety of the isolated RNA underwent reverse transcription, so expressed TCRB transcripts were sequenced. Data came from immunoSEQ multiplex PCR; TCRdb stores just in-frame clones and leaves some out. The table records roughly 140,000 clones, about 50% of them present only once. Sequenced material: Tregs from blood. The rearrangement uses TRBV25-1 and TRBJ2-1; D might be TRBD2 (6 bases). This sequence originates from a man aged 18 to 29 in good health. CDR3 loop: CATSSLSGQTYNEQFF. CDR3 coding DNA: TGTGCCACCTCGTCCCTAAGCGGGCAAACCTACAATGAGCAGTTCTTC.